The clone carrying this T cell receptor (beta chain) occurred a few times. The antigen remains undetermined. This record belongs to a study of cytomegalovirus exposure and HLA in healthy donors. Findings of the study overall: The productive fraction for most TCR beta V segments was about 87% or about 30% in an earlier analysis.

The length of the CDR3 is 13 residues. The ends were cut back, 7 bases at V and 1 base at J, with 10 bases in the middle. The germline V gene encodes CDR1 MNHEY and CDR2 SVGAGI. Use of 60 Vbeta and 13 Jbeta primers characterized the PCR. Sequencing used immunoSEQ multiplex PCR; TCRdb keeps in-frame clones, though not all of them. The table lists about 94,000 clones, 81% of them singletons. The V gene is TRBV6-5, the J gene TRBJ1-1; D uncertain. The TCR originated in a human donor in good health. Sequences were obtained from PBMCs. CDR3 coding DNA: TGTGCCAGCAAAAAACCAGGGAACACTGAAGCTTTCTTT. This translates into CASKKPGNTEAFF.